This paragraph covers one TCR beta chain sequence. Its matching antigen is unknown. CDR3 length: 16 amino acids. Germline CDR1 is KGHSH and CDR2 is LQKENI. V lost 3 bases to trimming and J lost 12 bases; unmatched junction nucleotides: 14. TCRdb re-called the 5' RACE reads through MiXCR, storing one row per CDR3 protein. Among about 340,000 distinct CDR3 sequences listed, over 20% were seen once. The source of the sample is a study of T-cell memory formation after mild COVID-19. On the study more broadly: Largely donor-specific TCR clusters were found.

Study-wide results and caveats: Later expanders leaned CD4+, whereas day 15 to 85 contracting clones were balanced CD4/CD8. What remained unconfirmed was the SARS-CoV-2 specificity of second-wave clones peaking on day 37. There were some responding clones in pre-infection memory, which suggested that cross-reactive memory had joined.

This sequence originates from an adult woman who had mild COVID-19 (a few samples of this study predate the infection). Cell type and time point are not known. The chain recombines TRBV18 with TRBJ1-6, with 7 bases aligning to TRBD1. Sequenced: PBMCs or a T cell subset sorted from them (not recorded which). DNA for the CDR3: TGTGCCAGCTCACCGCAGAAGACAGGGAGTTTCGGACCCCTCCACTTT. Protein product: CASSPQKTGSFGPLHF.